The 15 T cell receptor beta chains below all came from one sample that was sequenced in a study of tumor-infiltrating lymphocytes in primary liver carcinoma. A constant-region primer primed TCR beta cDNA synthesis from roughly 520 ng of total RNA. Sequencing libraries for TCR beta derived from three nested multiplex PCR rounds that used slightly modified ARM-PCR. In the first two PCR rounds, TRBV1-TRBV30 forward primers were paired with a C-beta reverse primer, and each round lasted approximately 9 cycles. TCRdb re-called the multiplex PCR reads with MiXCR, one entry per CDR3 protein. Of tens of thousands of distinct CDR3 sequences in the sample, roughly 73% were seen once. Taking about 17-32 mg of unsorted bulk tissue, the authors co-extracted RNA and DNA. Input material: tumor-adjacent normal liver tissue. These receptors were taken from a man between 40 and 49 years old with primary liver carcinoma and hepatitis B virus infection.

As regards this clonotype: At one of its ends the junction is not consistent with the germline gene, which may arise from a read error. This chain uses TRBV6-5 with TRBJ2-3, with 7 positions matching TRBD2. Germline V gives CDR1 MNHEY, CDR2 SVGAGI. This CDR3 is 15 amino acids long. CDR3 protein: CASNPGPAGTDTQYF. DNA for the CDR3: TGTGCCAGCAACCCGGGACCAGCGGGAACAGATACGCAATATTTC.

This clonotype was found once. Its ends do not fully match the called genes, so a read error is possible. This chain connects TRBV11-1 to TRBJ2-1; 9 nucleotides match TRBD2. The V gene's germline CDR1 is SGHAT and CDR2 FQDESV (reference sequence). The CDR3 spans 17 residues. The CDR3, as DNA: TGTGCCAGCAGCTCCCCTCCTGGCGGGAGGGCCTTTAGTGAGCAATTCTTC. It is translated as CASSSPPGGRAFSEQFF.

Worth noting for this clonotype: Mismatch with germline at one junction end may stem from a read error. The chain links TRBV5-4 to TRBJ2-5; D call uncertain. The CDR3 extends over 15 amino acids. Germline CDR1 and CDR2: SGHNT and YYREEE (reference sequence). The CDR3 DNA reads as TGTGCCAGCAGCTTGAACGGGCACGCCCAAGAGACCCGGTACTTC. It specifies CASSLNGHAQETRYF.

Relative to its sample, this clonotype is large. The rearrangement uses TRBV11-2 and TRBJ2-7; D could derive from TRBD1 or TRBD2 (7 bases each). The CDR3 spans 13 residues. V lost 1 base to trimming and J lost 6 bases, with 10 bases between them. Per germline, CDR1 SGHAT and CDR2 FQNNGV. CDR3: CASSLGRGGEQYF. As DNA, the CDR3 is TGTGCCAGCAGCTTAGGCAGGGGGGGCGAGCAGTACTTC.

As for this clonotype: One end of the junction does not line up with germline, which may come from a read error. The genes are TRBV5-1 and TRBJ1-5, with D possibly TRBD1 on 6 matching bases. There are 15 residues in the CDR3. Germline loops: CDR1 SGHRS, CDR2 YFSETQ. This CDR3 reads CASSSGDPGNQAQHF. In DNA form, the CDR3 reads TGCGCCAGCAGCTCAGGGGACCCGGGGAATCAGGCCCAGCATTTT.

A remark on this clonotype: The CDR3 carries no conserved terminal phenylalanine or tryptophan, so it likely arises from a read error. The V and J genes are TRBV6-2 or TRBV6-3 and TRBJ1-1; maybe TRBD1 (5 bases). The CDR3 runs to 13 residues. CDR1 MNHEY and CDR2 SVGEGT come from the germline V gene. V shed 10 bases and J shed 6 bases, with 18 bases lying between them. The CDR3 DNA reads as TGTGCCATCAGGGAAGACGGCTGGGCTGAAGCTTTCCTT. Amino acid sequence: CAIREDGWAEAFL.

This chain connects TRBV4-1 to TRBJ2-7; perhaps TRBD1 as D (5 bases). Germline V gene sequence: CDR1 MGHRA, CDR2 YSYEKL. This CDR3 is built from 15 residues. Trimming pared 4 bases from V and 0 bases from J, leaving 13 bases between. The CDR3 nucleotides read TGCGCCAGCAGCCCGCCATACAGGCTCTCCTACGAGCAGTACTTC. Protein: CASSPPYRLSYEQYF.

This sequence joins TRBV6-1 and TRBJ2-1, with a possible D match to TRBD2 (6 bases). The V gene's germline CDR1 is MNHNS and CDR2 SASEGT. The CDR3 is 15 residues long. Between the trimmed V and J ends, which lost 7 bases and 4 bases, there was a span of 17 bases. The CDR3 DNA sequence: TGTGCCAGCACTTCTACACGGGACTCTTACAATGAGCAGTTCTTC. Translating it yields CASTSTRDSYNEQFF.

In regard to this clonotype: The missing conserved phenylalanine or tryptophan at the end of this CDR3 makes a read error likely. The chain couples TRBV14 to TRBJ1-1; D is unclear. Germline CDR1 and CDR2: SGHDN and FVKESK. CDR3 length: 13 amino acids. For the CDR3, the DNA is TGTGCCAACAGCCAAGGTGGAGGGCCTGAAGCTTTCCTT. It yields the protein CANSQGGGPEAFL.

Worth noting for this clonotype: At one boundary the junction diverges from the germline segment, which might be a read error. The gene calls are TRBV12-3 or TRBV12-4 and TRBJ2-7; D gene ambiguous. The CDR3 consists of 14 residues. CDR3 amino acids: CASGPQRNSYDQYF. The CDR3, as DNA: TGTGCCAGCGGCCCTCAGAGGAACTCCTACGATCAGTACTTC.

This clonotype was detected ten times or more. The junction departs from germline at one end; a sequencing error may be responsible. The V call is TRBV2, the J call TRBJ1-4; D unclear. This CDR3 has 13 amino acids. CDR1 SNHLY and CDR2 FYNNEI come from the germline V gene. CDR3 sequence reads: CASSLTTNEKLFF. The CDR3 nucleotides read TGTGCCAGCAGCCTCACAACAAATGAAAAACTGTTTTTT.

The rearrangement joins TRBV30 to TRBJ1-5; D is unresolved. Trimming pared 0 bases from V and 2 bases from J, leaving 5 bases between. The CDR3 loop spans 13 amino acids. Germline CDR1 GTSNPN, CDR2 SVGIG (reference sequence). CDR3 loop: CAWSVKGNQPQHF. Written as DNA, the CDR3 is TGTGCCTGGAGTGTTAAGGGCAATCAGCCCCAGCATTTT.

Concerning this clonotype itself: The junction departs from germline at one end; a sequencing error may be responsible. In DNA, the CDR3 is TGTGTCAGCAACAGAAGAAGTACAGGGAACACAGATACGCTGTATTTT. This sequence encodes CVSNRRSTGNTDTLYF. The gene calls are TRBV11-2 and TRBJ2-3; TRBD1 is a possible D gene (6 bases). The CDR3 has 16 residues. In germline, CDR1 is SGHAT, CDR2 FQNNGV.

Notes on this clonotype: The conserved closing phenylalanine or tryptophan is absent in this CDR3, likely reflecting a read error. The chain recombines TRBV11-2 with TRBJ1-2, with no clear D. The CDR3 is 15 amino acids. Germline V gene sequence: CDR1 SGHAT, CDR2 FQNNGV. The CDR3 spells CVSSPIHGSGYGYTI. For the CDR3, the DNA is TGTGTCAGCAGCCCAATACATGGATCGGGCTATGGCTACACCATC.

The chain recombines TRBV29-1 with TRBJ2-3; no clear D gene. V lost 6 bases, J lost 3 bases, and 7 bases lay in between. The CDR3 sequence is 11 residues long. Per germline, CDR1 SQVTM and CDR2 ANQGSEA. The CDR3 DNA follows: TGCAGCGTAGGGTTTACAGATACGCAGTATTTT. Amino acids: CSVGFTDTQYF.